This section outlines one T cell receptor beta chain sequence together with its context. Sequencing of TCR beta was performed on blood CD8+ T cells and on blood CD4+ T cells. The multiple sclerosis controls, all treatment-naive patients, had relapsing-remitting disease that was stable or active. TEMRA cells were FACS-enriched, and CD8+ and CD4+ T cells were isolated negatively. The sample comes from a study of CD8 T cells in Susac syndrome. This CDR3 comprises 14 residues. Looked up from germline, CDR1 is MNHEY and CDR2 is SMNVEV (reference sequence). The V gene end was trimmed by 4 bases and the J gene end by 4 bases; junction bases not matched to a gene: 6. RNA amounts of 0.5 to 1 ug underwent reverse transcription with random hexamers. Amplification of the TCR beta CDR3 was carried out by immunoSEQ multiplex PCR, which spanned a total of 54 Vbeta and 13 Jbeta segments. MiXCR was run by TCRdb on the immunoSEQ multiplex PCR reads, yielding one entry per CDR3 protein. Of 250,000 to 300,000 distinct CDR3 sequences listed, almost 85% are singletons.

The chain is built from TRBV27 and TRBJ2-7; 8 nucleotides match TRBD2. The receptor was isolated from a human donor with multiple sclerosis. Input material: CD8+ T cells from PBMCs. In DNA, the CDR3 is TGTGCCAGCAGTTGGGGCGGGAGGAGGTACGAGCAGTACTTC. This gives the protein CASSWGGRRYEQYF.